This TCR beta chain is from a study of regulatory T cells in long-lasting Graves disease. The germline V and J ends were trimmed by 1 base and 5 bases, with 2 bases remaining between them. CDR3 length: 12 residues. Germline V gene data show CDR1 as LGHDT and CDR2 as YNNKEL (reference sequence). Noted time point: newly diagnosed GD, antithyroid drugs for less than 3 months. PBMC-extracted RNA yielded the TCR library. The study's findings and limits: Persistent Graves' patients showed less TCR diversity than newly diagnosed patients showed. Under persistent disease, TRBV28, TRBJ1-2 and TRBJ2-5 were used preferentially.

Arm-PCR with iRepertoire HTBI primers amplified the CDR3 regions for these TCR beta libraries. In the source study's methods: Samples jointly harbored fewer than 65 TRBV and fewer than 15 TRBJ segments. TCRdb analysed the multiplex PCR reads with MiXCR anew, one entry per CDR3 protein. These V and J calls originate from TCRdb's pipeline instead of the authors' own analysis. The sample has more than 300,000 distinct CDR3 sequences, about an eighth seen once; the top ten hold 18%. In its sample, this clonotype was seen many times. Its target is unknown. The same data also went into a second study, on T cells in Graves' hyperthyroidism and ophthalmopathy. That source reports: Appearing also in blood were most of the thyroid clonotypes expanded above 0.001.

The rearrangement joins TRBV3-1 to TRBJ2-2; D is undetermined. The source is a woman between 18 and 30 years old with Graves disease. The material sequenced was peripheral blood mononuclear cells (PBMCs), taken at new diagnosis, from a patient treated with antithyroid drugs. The CDR3 sequence: CASSQVTGELFF. CDR3 in DNA: TGTGCCAGCAGCCAAGTTACCGGGGAGCTGTTTTTT.